This TCR beta chain was identified in a study of T cells in Graves' hyperthyroidism and ophthalmopathy. The study's findings and limits: Median prediction lead before ophthalmopathy onset was 5.5 to 7 months with the model.

The CDR3 regions of TCR beta were amplified from RNA transcripts. The TCR CDR3 was amplified in a first-round RT-PCR using the HTBI primer set. TCRdb fed the multiplex PCR reads into MiXCR, producing one record per CDR3 protein. The sample yields roughly 570,000 distinct CDR3 sequences, roughly 50% seen once. For Graves' hyperthyroidism to be stable, ophthalmopathy could not progress within 18 months. As for this clonotype: The antigen is undetermined.

Sequencing used peripheral blood or thyroid tissue (not recorded which). The sequence derives from a woman aged 18-30 years with Graves' hyperthyroidism.

CDR3 loop: CSAREGDTITGELFF. CDR3 sequence (DNA): TGCAGTGCTAGGGAGGGGGATACTATCACCGGGGAGCTGTTTTTT. The chain uses TRBV20-1 and TRBJ2-2, with D perhaps TRBD1 or TRBD2 (6 bases each). This CDR3 comprises 15 residues. V was pared by 3 bases and J by 4 bases, with 15 bases between. Germline V gene lookup returns CDR1 DFQATT and CDR2 SNEGSKA (reference sequence).